The T cell receptor (beta chain) under discussion was sequenced for a study of T cells in Graves' hyperthyroidism and ophthalmopathy. At the level of the study: Peripheral blood was collected at initial diagnosis, before any treatment.

Diagnoses used clinical symptoms, serum thyroxine and TRAb, thyroid ultrasound and orbital computed tomography. There are many counts of this clonotype. Its matching antigen is unknown. Study findings and constraints: A median 6.5 months before onset, the model predicted ophthalmopathy. Patients with ophthalmopathy were separated from those with stable hyperthyroidism by a 13 V-J model.

What was amplified from RNA transcripts were TCR beta CDR3 regions. The HTBI primer set served for first-round RT-PCR of the TCR CDR3. TCRdb analysed the multiplex PCR reads with MiXCR anew, one entry per CDR3 protein. The sample has approximately 370,000 distinct CDR3 sequences; approximately 18% are singletons. The V and J ends lost 1 base and 5 bases respectively, with 8 bases between them. The germline V gene has CDR1 SQVTM and CDR2 ANQGSEA. There are 13 residues in the CDR3. The clonotype originates from a woman aged 25-40 years with Graves' hyperthyroidism that later progressed to Graves' ophthalmopathy. What was sequenced was blood. The chain carries TRBV29-1 and TRBJ2-2, with D hard to call. CDR3 sequence (DNA): TGCAGCGTTGAAGGAAGTAGAACCGGGGAGCTGTTTTTT. Translated: CSVEGSRTGELFF.